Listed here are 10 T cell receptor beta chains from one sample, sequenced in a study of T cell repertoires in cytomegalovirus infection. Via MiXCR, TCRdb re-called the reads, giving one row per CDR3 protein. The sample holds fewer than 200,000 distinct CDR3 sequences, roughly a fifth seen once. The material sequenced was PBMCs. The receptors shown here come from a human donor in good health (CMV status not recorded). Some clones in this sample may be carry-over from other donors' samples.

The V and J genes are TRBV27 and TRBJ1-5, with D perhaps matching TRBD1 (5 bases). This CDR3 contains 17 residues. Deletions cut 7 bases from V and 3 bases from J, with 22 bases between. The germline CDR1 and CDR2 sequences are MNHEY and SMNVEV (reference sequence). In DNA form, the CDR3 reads TGTGCCAGCACCCCGTCCGCGCGGGACGGCTACAATCAGCCCCAGCATTTT. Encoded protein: CASTPSARDGYNQPQHF.

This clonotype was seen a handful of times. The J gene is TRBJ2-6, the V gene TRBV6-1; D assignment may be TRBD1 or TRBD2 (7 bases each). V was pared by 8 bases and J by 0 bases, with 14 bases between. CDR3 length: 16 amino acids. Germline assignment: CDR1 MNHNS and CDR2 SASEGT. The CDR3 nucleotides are TGTGCCAGCGGGGGGGACAGAATCTCTGGGGCCAACGTCCTGACTTTC. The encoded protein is CASGGDRISGANVLTF.

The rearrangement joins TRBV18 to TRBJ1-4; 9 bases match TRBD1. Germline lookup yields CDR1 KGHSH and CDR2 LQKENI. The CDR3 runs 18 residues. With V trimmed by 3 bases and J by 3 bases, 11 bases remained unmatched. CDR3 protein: CASSPGRRDRAANEKLFF. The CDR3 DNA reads TGTGCCAGCTCACCGGGTCGACGGGACAGGGCGGCTAATGAAAAACTGTTTTTT.

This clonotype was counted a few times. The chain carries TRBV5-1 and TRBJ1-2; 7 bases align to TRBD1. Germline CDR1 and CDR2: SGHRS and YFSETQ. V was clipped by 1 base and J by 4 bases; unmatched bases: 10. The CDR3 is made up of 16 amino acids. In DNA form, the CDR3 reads TGCGCCAGCAGCTTGTCGGTCACAGGGGAGGGCTATGGCTACACCTTC. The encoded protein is CASSLSVTGEGYGYTF.

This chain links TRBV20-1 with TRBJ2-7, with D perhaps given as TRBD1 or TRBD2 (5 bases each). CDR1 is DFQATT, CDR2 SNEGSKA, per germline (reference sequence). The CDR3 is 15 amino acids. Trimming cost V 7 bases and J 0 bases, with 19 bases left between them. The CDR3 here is CSVLFMRGSSYEQYF. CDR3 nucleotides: TGCAGTGTGTTATTCATGAGGGGTAGCTCCTACGAGCAGTACTTC.

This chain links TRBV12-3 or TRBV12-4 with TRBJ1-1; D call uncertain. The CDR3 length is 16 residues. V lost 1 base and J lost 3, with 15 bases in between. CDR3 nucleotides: TGTGCCAGCAGTTTAGGGGAACGGCATTGGGACACTGAAGCTTTCTTT. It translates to CASSLGERHWDTEAFF.

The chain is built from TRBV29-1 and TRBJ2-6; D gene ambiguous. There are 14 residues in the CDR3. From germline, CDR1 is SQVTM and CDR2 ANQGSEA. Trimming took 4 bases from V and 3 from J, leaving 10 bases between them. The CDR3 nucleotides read TGCAGCGTTGCCCTGGCTGGTGGGGCCAACGTCCTGACTTTC. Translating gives CSVALAGGANVLTF.

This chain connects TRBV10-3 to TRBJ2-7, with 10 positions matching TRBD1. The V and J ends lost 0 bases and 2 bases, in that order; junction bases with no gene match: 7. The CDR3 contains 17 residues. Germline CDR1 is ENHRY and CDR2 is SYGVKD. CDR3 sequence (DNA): TGTGCCATCAGTGAGTCTTTAGTCGGGACAGGGGCCTACGAGCAGTACTTC. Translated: CAISESLVGTGAYEQYF.

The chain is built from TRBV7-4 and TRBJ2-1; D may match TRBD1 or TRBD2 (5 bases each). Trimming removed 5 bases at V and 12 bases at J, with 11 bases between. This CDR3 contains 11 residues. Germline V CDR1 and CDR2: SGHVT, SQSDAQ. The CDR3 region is CASSRGTVQFF. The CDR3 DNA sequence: TGTGCCAGCAGCAGAGGGACGGTGCAGTTCTTC.

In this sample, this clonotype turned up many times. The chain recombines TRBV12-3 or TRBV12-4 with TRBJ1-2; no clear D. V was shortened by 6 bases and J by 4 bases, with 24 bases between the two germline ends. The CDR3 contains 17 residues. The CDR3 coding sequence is TGTGCCAGCAGCGACCAAAAACCATCGACAAAAGTCTATGGCTACACCTTC. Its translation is CASSDQKPSTKVYGYTF.